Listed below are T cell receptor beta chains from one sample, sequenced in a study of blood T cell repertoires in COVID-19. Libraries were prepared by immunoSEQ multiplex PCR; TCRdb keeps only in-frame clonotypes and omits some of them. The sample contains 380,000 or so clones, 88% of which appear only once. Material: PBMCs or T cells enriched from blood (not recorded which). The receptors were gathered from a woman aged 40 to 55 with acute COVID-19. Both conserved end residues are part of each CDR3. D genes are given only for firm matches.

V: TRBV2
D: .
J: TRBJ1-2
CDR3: CASSPRGGNYGYTF

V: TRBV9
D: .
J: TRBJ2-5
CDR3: CASSLRGGETQYF

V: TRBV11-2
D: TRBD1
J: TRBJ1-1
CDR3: CASSLVTGVTEAFF

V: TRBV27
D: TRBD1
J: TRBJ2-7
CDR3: CASSFRDRDYEQYF

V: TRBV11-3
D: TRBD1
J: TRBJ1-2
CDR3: CASSLPDRARYGYTF

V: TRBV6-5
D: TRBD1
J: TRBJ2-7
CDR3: CASSPETGWAYEQYF

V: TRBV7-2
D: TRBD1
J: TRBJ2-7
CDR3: CASSSNLGQGATYEQYF

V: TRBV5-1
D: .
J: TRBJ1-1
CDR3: CASSLAGGSNTEAFF

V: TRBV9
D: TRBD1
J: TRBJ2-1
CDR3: CASSLRQGADEQFF

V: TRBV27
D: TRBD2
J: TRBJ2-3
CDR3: CASGGGSDTQYF

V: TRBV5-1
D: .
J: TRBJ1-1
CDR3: CASSLDQGESEAFF

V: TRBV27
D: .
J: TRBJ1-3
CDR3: CASSLSGSGNTIYF

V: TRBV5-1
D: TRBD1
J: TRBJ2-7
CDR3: CASSLGTGSWEQYF

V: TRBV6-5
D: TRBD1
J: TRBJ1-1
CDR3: CASRSRTGVTEAFF

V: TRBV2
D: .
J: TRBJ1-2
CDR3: CASSEAGGDGAYGYTF

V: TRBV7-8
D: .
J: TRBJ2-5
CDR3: CASSVLGSLQETQYF

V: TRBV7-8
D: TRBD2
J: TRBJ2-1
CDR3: CASSRTGGLGLAGNEQFF

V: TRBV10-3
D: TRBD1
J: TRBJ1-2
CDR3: CAISSLTGDYGYTF

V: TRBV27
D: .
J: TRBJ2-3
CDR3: CASSLGGPGSTDTQYF

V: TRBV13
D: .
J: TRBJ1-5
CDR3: CASSLERGQPQHF

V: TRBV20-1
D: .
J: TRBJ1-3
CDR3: CSATDRSSGNTIYF

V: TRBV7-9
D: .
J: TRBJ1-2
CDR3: CASSSGGGYGYTF

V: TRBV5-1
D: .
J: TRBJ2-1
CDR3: CASSEWGGGNEQFF

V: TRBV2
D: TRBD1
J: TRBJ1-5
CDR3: CASRGTGKGNQPQHF

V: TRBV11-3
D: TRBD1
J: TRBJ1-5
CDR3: CASSSGTGCYQPQHF

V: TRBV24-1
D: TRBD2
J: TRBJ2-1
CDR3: CATQRGSYNEQFF

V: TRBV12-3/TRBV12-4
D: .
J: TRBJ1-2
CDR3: CASSPRVYYGYTF

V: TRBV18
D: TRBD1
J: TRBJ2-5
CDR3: CASSPIRTGRETQYF

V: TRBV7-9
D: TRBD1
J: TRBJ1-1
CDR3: CASSAGQGNTEAFF

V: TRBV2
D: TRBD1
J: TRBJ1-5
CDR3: CASSGTGEYQPQHF

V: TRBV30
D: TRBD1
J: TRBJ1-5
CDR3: CACRTGFSQPQHF

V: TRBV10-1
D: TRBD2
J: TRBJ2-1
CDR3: CASSESQRGGVDEQFF

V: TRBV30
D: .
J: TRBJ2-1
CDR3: CAWSVSGLEQFF

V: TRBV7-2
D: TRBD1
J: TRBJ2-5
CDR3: CASSLWTGGETQYF

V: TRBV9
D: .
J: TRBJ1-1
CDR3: CASSAKQPWNTEAFF

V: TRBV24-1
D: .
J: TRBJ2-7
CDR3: CATSSGNSWEQYF

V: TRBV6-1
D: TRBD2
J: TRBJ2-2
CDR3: CASSVRAGDPGELFF

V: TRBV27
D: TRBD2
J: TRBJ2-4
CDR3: CASSFWRGGANIQYF

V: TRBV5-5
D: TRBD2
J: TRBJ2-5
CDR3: CASSLAFSGLAAMETQYF